The rows below give T cell receptor beta chains drawn from one sample of a study of beta chain features in type 1 diabetes. Sequenced by immunoSEQ multiplex PCR; TCRdb stores in-frame clones only, minus some. This table holds over 650,000 clones, 11% to 15% found once. Sequenced material: naive CD4+ T cells from blood. These receptor sequences come from a man younger than 30 with type 1 diabetes. Both conserved end residues are part of each CDR3.

j_call v_call cdr3_aa
TRBJ1-1 TRBV30 CAWSTGVGTEAFF
TRBJ2-1 TRBV7-9 CASSLSGGDRNEQFF
TRBJ2-3 TRBV20-1 CSAPWVDTQYF
TRBJ2-7 TRBV11-2 CASSFLGHEQYF
TRBJ2-5 TRBV25-1 CASRRSGQGARETQYF
TRBJ2-7 TRBV18 CASSPPGQKYEQYF
TRBJ1-1 TRBV6-5 CASSSNTEAFF
TRBJ1-1 TRBV6-5 CASGSGEVTEAFF
TRBJ2-5 TRBV5-1 CASSLGQRQETQYF
TRBJ1-6 TRBV30 CAWSFDGVTPLHF
TRBJ1-1 TRBV6-1 CASSEYSSGGLNTEAFF
TRBJ1-1 TRBV6-6 CASSPERNTEAFF
TRBJ2-7 TRBV7-3 CASSRTGTGSYEQYF
TRBJ2-5 TRBV7-9 CASREDPVETQYF
TRBJ1-1 TRBV5-1 CASSSPDRGDTEAFF
TRBJ1-2 TRBV18 CASSPARGPNGYTF
TRBJ2-5 TRBV19 CASRGGQTQYF
TRBJ1-5 TRBV7-2 CASSLLHQPQHF
TRBJ2-6 TRBV2 CASTGQGTPGANVLTF
TRBJ1-3 TRBV9 CASSVAGSGNTIYF
TRBJ1-3 TRBV7-6 CASSWGQGGSGNTIYF
TRBJ1-1 TRBV7-9 CASSTQGTHEAFF
TRBJ2-7 TRBV18 CASSLVATSGQEYEQYF